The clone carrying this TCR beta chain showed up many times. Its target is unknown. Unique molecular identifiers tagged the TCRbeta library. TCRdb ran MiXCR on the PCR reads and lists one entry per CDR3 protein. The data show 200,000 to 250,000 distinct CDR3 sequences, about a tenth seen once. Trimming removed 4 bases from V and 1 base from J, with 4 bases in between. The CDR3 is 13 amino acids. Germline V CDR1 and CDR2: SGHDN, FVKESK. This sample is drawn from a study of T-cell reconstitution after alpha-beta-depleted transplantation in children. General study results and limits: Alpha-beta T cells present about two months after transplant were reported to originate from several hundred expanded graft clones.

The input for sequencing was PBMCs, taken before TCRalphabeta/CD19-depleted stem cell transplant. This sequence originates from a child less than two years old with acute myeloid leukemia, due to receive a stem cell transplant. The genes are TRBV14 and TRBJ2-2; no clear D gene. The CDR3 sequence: CASSLLNTGELFF. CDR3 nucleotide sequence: TGTGCCAGCAGCCTCCTGAACACCGGGGAGCTGTTTTTT.